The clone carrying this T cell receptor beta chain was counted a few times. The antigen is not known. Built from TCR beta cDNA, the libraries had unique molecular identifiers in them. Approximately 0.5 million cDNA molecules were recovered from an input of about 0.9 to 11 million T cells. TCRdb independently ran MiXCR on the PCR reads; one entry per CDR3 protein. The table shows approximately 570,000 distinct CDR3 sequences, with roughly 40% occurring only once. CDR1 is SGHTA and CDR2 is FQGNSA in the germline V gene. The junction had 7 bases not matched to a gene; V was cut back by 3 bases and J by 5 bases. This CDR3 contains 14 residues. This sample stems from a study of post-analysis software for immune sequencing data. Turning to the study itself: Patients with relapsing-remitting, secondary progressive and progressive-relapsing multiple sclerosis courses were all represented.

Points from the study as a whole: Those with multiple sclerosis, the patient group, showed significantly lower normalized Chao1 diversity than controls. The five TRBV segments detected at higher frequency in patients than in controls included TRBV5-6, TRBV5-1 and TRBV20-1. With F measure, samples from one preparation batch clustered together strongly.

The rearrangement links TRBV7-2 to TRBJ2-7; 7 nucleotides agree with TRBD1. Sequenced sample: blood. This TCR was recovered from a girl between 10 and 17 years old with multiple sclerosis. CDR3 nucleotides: TGTGCCAGCAGCTTGGAAGACAGGGAAAACGAGCAGTACTTC. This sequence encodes CASSLEDRENEQYF.